This T cell receptor beta chain was obtained from a study of T-cell reconstitution after alpha-beta-depleted transplantation in children. As it was prepared, the TCRbeta library received unique molecular identifiers. Using its own MiXCR run on the PCR reads, TCRdb lists one record per CDR3 protein. The sample records hundreds of thousands of distinct CDR3 sequences, approximately 12% being singletons. This CDR3 comprises 14 residues. V was trimmed by 0 bases and J by 7 bases, leaving 15 bases between them. Germline-derived CDR1 and CDR2 are DFQATT and SNEGSKA (reference sequence). This clonotype was counted ten times or more.

This material consisted of PBMCs from the stem cell graft donor, taken from the stem cell graft. The rearrangement links TRBV20-1 to TRBJ1-2, with D perhaps TRBD1 (6 bases). The source of this sequence is a human donor who donated a stem cell graft to a child with acute lymphoblastic leukemia. In DNA, the CDR3 is TGCAGTGCTAGAGAAAGGGGGGTTTATGGTGGCTACACCTTC. This codes for CSARERGVYGGYTF.